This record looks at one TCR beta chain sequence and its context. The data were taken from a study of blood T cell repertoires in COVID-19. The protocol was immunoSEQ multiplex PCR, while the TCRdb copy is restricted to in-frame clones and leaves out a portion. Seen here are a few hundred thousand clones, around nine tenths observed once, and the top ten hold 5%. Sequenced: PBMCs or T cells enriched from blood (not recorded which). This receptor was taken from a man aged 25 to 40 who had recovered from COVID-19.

CDR3 amino acids: CASSPPLQGPTGELFF. The CDR3 DNA is TGTGCCAGCTCACCACCATTACAGGGGCCCACCGGGGAGCTGTTTTTT. The chain links TRBV18 to TRBJ2-2, with 7 bases lining up with TRBD1. After removal of 0 bases from V and 4 bases from J, the junction contained 5 bases not matched to a gene. The V gene's germline CDR1 is KGHSH and CDR2 LQKENI. CDR3 size: 16 residues.